These 8 T cell receptor beta chains share one sample of origin, sequenced in a study of T cells after yellow fever vaccination. TCRdb passed the 5' RACE reads through MiXCR, listing each CDR3 protein once. The table lists hundreds of thousands of distinct CDR3 sequences, approximately 8% of them singletons, with roughly 15% in the top ten. The source material was PBMCs, sampled approximately 40 days after the first yellow fever vaccination. These receptors were taken from a man aged 18 to 30 who received the YFV17D yellow fever vaccine.

This CDR3 reads CSARDFGDSPLHF. Here the CDR3 DNA reads TGCAGTGCTAGAGATTTCGGGGATTCACCCCTCCACTTT. The chain carries TRBV20-1 and TRBJ1-6, with D unresolved. The CDR3 extends over 13 amino acids. With 0 bases removed from V and 8 bases from J, the gap between germline ends came to 8 bases. Germline V lookup: CDR1 DFQATT, CDR2 SNEGSKA (reference sequence).

This clonotype was found many times. The chain employs TRBV19 and TRBJ2-3; D is uncertain. Trimming cost V 10 bases and J 0 bases, with 14 bases left between them. Germline CDR1 reads LNHDA; CDR2 reads SQIVND (reference sequence). This CDR3 has 14 amino acids. DNA of the CDR3: TGTGCCATTGCGACTGAGGATAGCACAGATACGCAGTATTTT. It encodes CAIATEDSTDTQYF.

For this clonotype: A read error is possible here, since a much larger clone lies one base away. J is TRBJ2-5 and V is TRBV28, with a possible D match to TRBD2 (5 bases). V shed 6 bases and J shed 1 base, with 6 bases lying between them. This CDR3 is 12 amino acids long. Germline CDR1 is MDHEN and CDR2 is SYDVKM. CDR3 sequence (DNA): TGTGCCAGCAGCCGGGGCCAAGAGACCCAGTACTTC. It translates to CASSRGQETQYF.

This clonotype has a handful of counts. The rearrangement links TRBV6-1 to TRBJ2-7; the match to TRBD1 covers 9 bases. This CDR3 is 14 amino acids long. J lost 2 bases, V lost 6 bases, and 5 bases had no gene match. Per the germline V gene, CDR1 is MNHNS and CDR2 is SASEGT. In nucleotides, the CDR3 is TGTGCCAGCAGAGGGACAGGGAATGCCTACGAGCAGTACTTC. Its translation: CASRGTGNAYEQYF.

This chain links TRBV27 with TRBJ1-1; D is possibly TRBD1 (6 bases). The CDR3 covers 16 residues. CDR1 is MNHEY and CDR2 is SMNVEV in the germline V gene (reference sequence). Deletions cut 6 bases from V and 5 bases from J, with 22 bases between. The CDR3 spells CASSPGQLILTTEAFF. CDR3 in DNA: TGTGCCAGCAGCCCTGGACAGTTAATACTTACGACTGAAGCTTTCTTT.

This clonotype was seen more than once but under ten times. The rearrangement uses TRBV18 and TRBJ2-5; 7 nucleotides agree with TRBD1. The CDR3 totals 14 residues. V was clipped by 5 bases and J by 3 bases; unmatched bases: 6. Germline V gene lookup returns CDR1 KGHSH and CDR2 LQKENI. As DNA, the CDR3 is TGTGCCAGCTCATCCAGGGGGAACAAAGAGACCCAGTACTTC. This codes for CASSSRGNKETQYF.

This clonotype was picked up a small number of times. The rearrangement uses TRBV7-6 and TRBJ2-7, with a weak D call TRBD2 (7 bases). The ends were cut back, 4 bases at V and 6 bases at J, with 13 bases in the middle. Germline CDR1 reads SGHVS; CDR2 reads FNYEAQ. The CDR3 runs to 13 residues. CDR3 DNA: TGTGCCAGCAGCTCTTGGGGAGGGGGCGAGCAGTACTTC. Amino acids: CASSSWGGGEQYF.

This clonotype was picked up a small number of times. The chain has TRBV4-2 and TRBJ2-5, with D tentatively TRBD1 or TRBD2 (5 bases each). The germline CDR1 and CDR2 sequences are LGHNA and YNFKEQ. The CDR3 totals 14 residues. V lost 2 bases to trimming and J lost 5 bases, with 12 bases between them. The CDR3 is CASSQFGDLETQYF. The CDR3 bases are TGTGCCAGCAGCCAATTCGGGGACCTTGAGACCCAGTACTTC.